The following is a T cell receptor beta chain sequence with its context. The data originate from a study of blood T cell repertoires in COVID-19. Clones were sequenced by immunoSEQ multiplex PCR, and TCRdb holds only the in-frame ones, with some missing. The profile shows more than 250,000 clones, about 83% of them singletons. V lost 8 bases and J lost 6; bases outside the gene matches: 6. The germline V gene encodes CDR1 SGHVS and CDR2 FQNEAQ. The CDR3 length is 13 residues. Specimen: PBMCs or T cells enriched from blood (not recorded which). The receptor was derived from a woman in her 40s who had recovered from COVID-19. This chain joins TRBV7-8 and TRBJ2-3; TRBD1 matches at 9 bases. The CDR3 DNA is TGTGCCAGCGGGACAGGGATCCTGGATACGCAGTATTTT. Translated: CASGTGILDTQYF.